What follows are 2 T cell receptor beta chains derived from one specimen sequenced in a study of cytomegalovirus exposure and HLA in healthy donors. In the PCR, 60 Vbeta and 13 Jbeta primers were used. This table comes from immunoSEQ multiplex PCR, and its TCRdb copy is limited to in-frame clones, with some not included. Seen here are more than 140,000 clones, around 80% observed once, and the top ten hold roughly 3.1%. The sequenced sample consisted of PBMCs. The receptors derive from a man between 18 and 35 years old in good health and CMV-seropositive.

This rearrangement joins TRBV4-1 to TRBJ2-5, with D maybe TRBD2 (6 bases). Germline V CDR1 and CDR2: MGHRA, YSYEKL. Trimming pared 1 base from V and 5 bases from J, leaving 11 bases between. The CDR3 contains 14 residues. CDR3 sequence reads: CASSQVGGKETQYF. The CDR3, as DNA: TGCGCCAGCAGCCAAGTGGGGGGAAAGGAGACCCAGTACTTC.

The CDR3 reads CASSPETEGAEQYF. The CDR3 DNA is TGTGCCAGCAGCCCCGAGACAGAAGGTGCCGAGCAGTACTTC. The rearrangement links TRBV14 to TRBJ2-7; TRBD1 is a possible D gene (5 bases). V lost 4 bases and J lost 6, with 16 bases in between. The CDR3 is 14 residues long. Germline CDR1 is SGHDN and CDR2 is FVKESK.